This passage covers 29 T cell receptor beta chains from one sample sequenced in a study of blood T cell repertoires in COVID-19. Assay used: immunoSEQ multiplex PCR; TCRdb lists only in-frame clones, some missing. The sample includes roughly 240,000 clones, 85% to 90% of them seen just once. Material: peripheral blood. These receptors came from a man in his late teens or twenties with active or convalescent COVID-19.

V gene TRBV5-6 combines with J gene TRBJ2-1; TRBD2 matches 11 bases. Germline V lookup: CDR1 SGHDT, CDR2 YYEEEE. The junction had 4 bases not matched to a gene; V was cut back by 2 bases and J by 9 bases. The CDR3 is 14 residues long. The CDR3 reads CASSFLAGGAEQFF. The CDR3, as DNA: TGTGCCAGCAGCTTCCTAGCGGGAGGCGCTGAGCAGTTCTTC.

The chain uses TRBV9 and TRBJ2-7; 10 bases map to TRBD2. Germline CDR1 SGDLS, CDR2 YYNGEE. The CDR3 is 17 residues long. The ends lost 2 bases at V and 5 bases at J; junction bases unmatched: 13. The CDR3 DNA reads as TGTGCCAGCAGCGTCGGGACTAGCGAGGCAATCGTCCACGAGCAGTACTTC. Amino acids: CASSVGTSEAIVHEQYF.

The chain couples TRBV5-1 to TRBJ1-3; D may be TRBD1 (6 bases). Trimming shortened V by 3 bases and J by 0 bases, and 10 bases separated the two germline ends. Germline CDR1 is SGHRS and CDR2 is YFSETQ. The CDR3 is 15 residues long. CDR3 sequence (DNA): TGCGCCAGCAGCTCACAGGGTTTCTCTGGAAACACCATATATTTT. Its protein is CASSSQGFSGNTIYF.

The rearrangement uses TRBV7-2 and TRBJ1-2; the match to TRBD1 covers 9 bases. V was clipped by 4 bases and J by 6 bases; unmatched bases: 9. From germline, CDR1 is SGHTA and CDR2 FQGNSA. This CDR3 contains 15 residues. The chain's CDR3 is CASSSRGTGIHGYTF. CDR3 nucleotide sequence: TGTGCCAGCAGCTCTAGGGGGACAGGGATACATGGCTACACCTTC.

This clone has just a few counts. The chain recombines TRBV4-1 with TRBJ2-2; no clear D. Trimming pared 5 bases from V and 3 bases from J, leaving 10 bases between. Germline lookup yields CDR1 MGHRA and CDR2 YSYEKL. The CDR3 spans 14 residues. CDR3 DNA: TGCGCCAGCAGCTCAAGAGCCTACACCGGGGAGCTGTTTTTT. Residues: CASSSRAYTGELFF.

This chain uses TRBV5-4 with TRBJ2-1, with 10 bases fitting TRBD2. Germline V gives CDR1 SGHNT, CDR2 YYREEE (reference sequence). Trimming took 4 bases from V and 13 from J; bases not matched to a gene: 11. This CDR3 is 14 amino acids long. In DNA, the CDR3 is TGTGCCAGCAGCCTCGAACAAAGGACTAGCGGACAGTTCTTC. This gives the protein CASSLEQRTSGQFF.

This chain links TRBV5-1 with TRBJ2-3; the match to TRBD2 covers 7 bases. Germline V gene sequence: CDR1 SGHRS, CDR2 YFSETQ. Trimming removed 3 bases from V and 0 bases from J; junction bases left unmatched: 7. The CDR3 covers 16 residues. The DNA of the CDR3 is TGCGCCAGCAGCTCCCGGACTAGTGTTAGCACAGATACGCAGTATTTT. It is translated as CASSSRTSVSTDTQYF.

The chain uses TRBV9 and TRBJ1-2, with unresolved D. CDR1 SGDLS and CDR2 YYNGEE come from the germline V gene. This CDR3 comprises 13 residues. The V end lost 1 base, the J end lost 4 bases, and 8 bases lay between the germline ends. As DNA, the CDR3 is TGTGCCAGCAGCGTACAGGTGTCCTATGGCTACACCTTC. It codes for CASSVQVSYGYTF.

The chain recombines TRBV6-1 with TRBJ1-1, with D unclear. The CDR3 has 14 residues. The germline V gene encodes CDR1 MNHNS and CDR2 SASEGT. Deletions cut 3 bases from V and 11 bases from J, with 19 bases between. CDR3 residues: CASSEAGVVRWAFF. Written as DNA, the CDR3 is TGTGCCAGCAGTGAGGCCGGGGTTGTACGTTGGGCTTTCTTT.

The chain combines TRBV10-3 with TRBJ2-2, with D unclear. The CDR3 loop spans 14 amino acids. Germline V gene sequence: CDR1 ENHRY, CDR2 SYGVKD. V lost 5 bases to trimming and J lost 0 bases, with 7 bases between them. CDR3 loop: CAISSTTNTGELFF. CDR3 sequence (DNA): TGTGCCATCAGTTCTACTACGAACACCGGGGAGCTGTTTTTT.

V gene TRBV30 combines with J gene TRBJ2-7; 11 bases are a match to TRBD1. This CDR3 comprises 15 residues. J lost 6 bases, V lost 2 bases, and 9 bases had no gene match. From germline, CDR1 is GTSNPN and CDR2 SVGIG (reference sequence). CDR3 loop: CAWSHLGTGGVEQYF. CDR3 bases: TGTGCCTGGAGTCACTTGGGGACAGGGGGTGTCGAGCAGTACTTC.

The CDR3 sequence: CSVGVAGVQETQYF. The CDR3 region has the DNA TGCAGCGTGGGGGTGGCGGGAGTTCAGGAGACCCAGTACTTC. This sequence joins TRBV29-1 and TRBJ2-5; TRBD2 agrees at 7 bases. The CDR3 totals 14 residues. V lost 6 bases and J lost 5; bases outside the gene matches: 12. Looked up from germline, CDR1 is SQVTM and CDR2 is ANQGSEA.

This sequence joins TRBV4-2 and TRBJ2-7, with D possibly matching TRBD1 (5 bases). CDR1 LGHNA and CDR2 YNFKEQ come from the germline V gene. The V end lost 0 bases, the J end lost 0 bases, and 15 bases lay between the germline ends. CDR3 length equals 17 residues. The CDR3 sequence: CASSQEFPGPSSYEQYF. The CDR3 DNA reads TGTGCCAGCAGCCAAGAATTCCCAGGGCCCAGCTCCTACGAGCAGTACTTC.

V is TRBV5-1 and J is TRBJ1-1, with TRBD1 matching 7 bases. This CDR3 region has 14 residues. Trimming cost V 4 bases and J 5 bases; bases outside gene matches: 8. Germline CDR1 and CDR2: SGHRS and YFSETQ. DNA of the CDR3: TGCGCCAGCAGCCGAGGGACAGCTGGGACTGAAGCTTTCTTT. Encoded protein: CASSRGTAGTEAFF. Full variable domain (remainder filled in from reference TRBV5-1 and TRBJ1-1): KAGVTQTPRYLIKTRGQQVTLSCSPISGHRSVSWYQQTPGQGLQFLFEYFSETQRNKGNFPGRFSGRQFSNSRSEMNVSTLELGDSALYLCASSRGTAGTEAFFGQGTRLTVV.

This clone was seen a single time. The V gene is TRBV24-1, the J gene TRBJ1-1, with TRBD1 matching over 9 bases. Germline trimming cut 2 bases from V and 5 bases from J; bases unmatched to any gene: 11. There are 17 residues in the CDR3. Germline values: CDR1 KGHDR, CDR2 SFDVKD. The CDR3 nucleotides are TGTGCCACCAGTGATTCCAACTCCGGGACAGGGAAAACTGAAGCTTTCTTT. Translation gives CATSDSNSGTGKTEAFF.

This clone showed up just once. The CDR3 sequence is CASSGATGTHETQYF. DNA of the CDR3: TGCGCCAGCAGCGGGGCCACAGGGACACACGAGACCCAGTACTTC. This chain joins TRBV5-1 and TRBJ2-5; D might be TRBD1 (6 bases). Trimming removed 4 bases from V and 5 bases from J, with 18 bases in between. The germline CDR1 and CDR2 sequences are SGHRS and YFSETQ. This CDR3 is built from 15 residues.

The chain employs TRBV29-1 and TRBJ1-1, with TRBD1 matching over 7 bases. This CDR3 has 11 amino acids. Trimming took 8 bases from V and 8 from J; bases not matched to a gene: 8. Germline CDR1 SQVTM, CDR2 ANQGSEA. In DNA form, the CDR3 reads TGCAGCTCGACCGGGACAGTAGAAGCTTTCTTT. Translated: CSSTGTVEAFF. The variable domain in full, with the rest retrieved from reference TRBV29-1 and TRBJ1-1, is SAVISQKPSRDICQRGTSLTIQCQVDSQVTMMFWYRQQPGQSLTLIATANQGSEATYESGFVIDKFPISRPNLTFSTLTVSNMSPEDSSIYLCSSTGTVEAFFGQGTRLTVV.

The genes are TRBV5-4 and TRBJ1-1; a possible D gene is TRBD1 (6 bases). The length of the CDR3 is 15 residues. V lost 2 bases to trimming and J lost 0 bases, with 11 bases between them. Germline lookup yields CDR1 SGHNT and CDR2 YYREEE (reference sequence). For the CDR3, the DNA is TGTGCCAGCAGCTTTTTTGGACAGCTGAACACTGAAGCTTTCTTT. It specifies CASSFFGQLNTEAFF.

The rearrangement joins TRBV5-1 to TRBJ2-7; the match to TRBD1 covers 7 bases. The junction had 7 bases not matched to a gene; V was cut back by 4 bases and J by 0 bases. This CDR3 is built from 15 residues. Germline V gives CDR1 SGHRS, CDR2 YFSETQ. The CDR3 sequence is CASSLNTGVSYEQYF. The CDR3 DNA reads as TGCGCCAGCAGCCTCAACACAGGGGTCTCCTACGAGCAGTACTTC.

V is TRBV7-6 and J is TRBJ2-1; 10 bases agree with TRBD1. The V and J ends lost 0 bases and 8 bases, in that order; junction bases with no gene match: 7. Germline-derived CDR1 and CDR2 are SGHVS and FNYEAQ. This CDR3 has 16 amino acids. CDR3 DNA sequence: TGTGCCAGCAGCTTAGCCTCGGGACAGGGGTTTGATGAGCAGTTCTTC. Protein product: CASSLASGQGFDEQFF.

The V and J genes are TRBV12-2 and TRBJ2-2; the D segment call TRBD2 is taken from the table without a DNA check. TRBV12-2 corresponds to a pseudogene. The CDR3 is 17 residues long. CDR3 in DNA: TGTGCAAGTCGCCCGCTTGAGGGCGGATCGAACACCGGGGAGCTGTTTTTT. Translating gives CASRPLEGGSNTGELFF.

The chain couples TRBV2 to TRBJ1-6, with D hard to call. The V end was cut by 2 bases, the J end by 5 bases, with 7 bases between. Germline V gives CDR1 SNHLY, CDR2 FYNNEI. This CDR3 has 14 residues. This CDR3 reads CASSEWRDNSPLHF. In nucleotides, the CDR3 is TGTGCCAGCAGTGAATGGAGAGATAATTCACCCCTCCACTTT.

V is TRBV3-1 (or the pseudogene TRBV3-2) and J is TRBJ2-1; TRBD2 might be the D (5 bases). This CDR3 is built from 13 residues. V lost 5 bases and J lost 8, with 13 bases in between. Germline V lookup: CDR1 LGHDT, CDR2 YNNKEL (reference sequence). The CDR3 loop is CASSARTFDEQFF. Here the CDR3 DNA reads TGTGCCAGCAGCGCCAGGACTTTCGATGAGCAGTTCTTC.

This chain uses TRBV15 with TRBJ2-7; no firm D call. Germline V gene data show CDR1 as LNHNV and CDR2 as YYDKDF (reference sequence). This CDR3 is 10 amino acids long. Trimming removed 9 bases from V and 5 bases from J, with 8 bases in between. In nucleotides, the CDR3 is TGTGCCACGAGGCCGAACGAGCAGTACTTC. This codes for CATRPNEQYF.

The V gene is TRBV10-3, the J gene TRBJ2-7; 7 bases match TRBD2. CDR3 length equals 14 residues. Germline CDR1 is ENHRY and CDR2 is SYGVKD. V lost 6 bases to trimming and J lost 1 base; unmatched junction nucleotides: 6. The CDR3 protein is CAIRPTGGSYEQYF. In DNA form, the CDR3 reads TGTGCCATCAGACCGACGGGGGGATCCTACGAGCAGTACTTC.

The rearrangement uses TRBV3-1 (or the pseudogene TRBV3-2) and TRBJ2-2; D is perhaps TRBD1 (6 bases). Per germline, CDR1 LGHDT and CDR2 YNNKEL (reference sequence). V gave up 2 bases and J gave up 3 bases, with 10 bases separating them. The CDR3 is made up of 15 amino acids. The CDR3 nucleotides are TGTGCCAGCAGCCAACTGGACAGCCACACCGGGGAGCTGTTTTTT. This gives the protein CASSQLDSHTGELFF.

J is TRBJ2-3 and V is TRBV5-1; tentatively, D is TRBD2 (5 bases). This CDR3 is built from 15 residues. Germline lookup yields CDR1 SGHRS and CDR2 YFSETQ. Trimming took 2 bases from V and 2 from J, leaving 12 bases between them. The CDR3 DNA sequence: TGCGCCAGCAGCTTTTTGACCGGGGTCACAGATACGCAGTATTTT. Amino acid sequence: CASSFLTGVTDTQYF.

J is TRBJ2-1 and V is TRBV3-1 (or the pseudogene TRBV3-2); D might be TRBD2 (5 bases). CDR1 is LGHDT and CDR2 is YNNKEL in the germline V gene (reference sequence). The length of the CDR3 is 13 residues. The V and J ends lost 3 bases and 10 bases respectively, with 13 bases between them. CDR3 residues: CASSHQDFREQFF. The CDR3 DNA reads as TGTGCCAGCAGCCACCAGGACTTCCGAGAGCAGTTCTTC.

The chain links TRBV4-3 to TRBJ1-5; TRBD1 might be the D (5 bases). The CDR3 is 15 residues long. In germline, CDR1 is LGHNA, CDR2 YSLEER. V lost 0 bases, J lost 7 bases, and 13 bases lay in between. In nucleotides, the CDR3 is TGCGCCAGCAGCCAAGATTCGGGGGAGGGACAGCCCCAGCATTTT. Amino acids: CASSQDSGEGQPQHF.